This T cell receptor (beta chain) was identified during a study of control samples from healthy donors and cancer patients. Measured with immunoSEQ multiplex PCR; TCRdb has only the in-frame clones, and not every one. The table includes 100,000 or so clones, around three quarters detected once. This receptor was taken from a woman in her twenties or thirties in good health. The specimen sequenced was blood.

Written as DNA, the CDR3 is TGTGCCAGCAGCTTAGGCCGAACTGAAAAACTGTTTTTT. This sequence encodes CASSLGRTEKLFF. The chain employs TRBV7-2 and TRBJ1-4, with unresolved D. Germline lookup yields CDR1 SGHTA and CDR2 FQGNSA. CDR3 length: 13 amino acids. V lost 1 base, J lost 7 bases, and 7 bases lay in between. The full variable domain, with the rest looked up from reference TRBV7-2 and TRBJ1-4, is GAGVSQSPSNKVTEKGKDVELRCDPISGHTALYWYRQSLGQGLEFLIYFQGNSAPDKSGLPSDRFSAERTGGSVSTLTIQRTQQEDSAVYLCASSLGRTEKLFFGSGTQLSVL.